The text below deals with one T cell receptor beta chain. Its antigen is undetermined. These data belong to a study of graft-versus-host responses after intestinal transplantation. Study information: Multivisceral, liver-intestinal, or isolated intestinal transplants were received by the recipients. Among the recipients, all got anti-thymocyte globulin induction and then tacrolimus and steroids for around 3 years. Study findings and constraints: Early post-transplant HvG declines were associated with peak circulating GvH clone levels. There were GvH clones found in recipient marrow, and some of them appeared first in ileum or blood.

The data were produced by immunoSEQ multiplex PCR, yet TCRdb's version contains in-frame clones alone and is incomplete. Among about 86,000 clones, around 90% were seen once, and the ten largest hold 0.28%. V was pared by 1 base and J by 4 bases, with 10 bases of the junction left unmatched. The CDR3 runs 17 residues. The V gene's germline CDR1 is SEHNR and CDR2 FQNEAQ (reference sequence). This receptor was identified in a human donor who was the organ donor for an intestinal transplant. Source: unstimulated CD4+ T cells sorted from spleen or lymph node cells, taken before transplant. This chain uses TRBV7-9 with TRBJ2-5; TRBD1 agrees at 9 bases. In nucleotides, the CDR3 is TGTGCCAGCAGCTTAGGCTGGGGACAGGGAGGATCAGAGACCCAGTACTTC. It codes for CASSLGWGQGGSETQYF.